The entry below gives a single T cell receptor beta chain sequence along with its context. This receptor's antigen is unknown. Per-base quality was not reported, and no clone a single base away is much larger than it. Using the deep immunoSEQ assay, TCR CDR3 regions were amplified from genomic DNA by multiplex PCR. Genomic DNA extracted from each cell subset was distributed evenly over all wells of several immunoSEQ 96-well plates, and each plate served as one replicate. For sorted subsets, each replicate PCR was loaded with approximately 0.2 ug genomic DNA, equivalent to about 30,000 T cell genomes. Purified libraries were measured with a Qubit 3.0 fluorometer, size-checked on a Bioanalyzer 2100, and measured again with the KAPA Library Quantification kit. Every immunoSEQ 96-well plate was sequenced on a separate single-read 150-cycle Illumina NextSeq 550 flow cell. As for how the authors treated the data: Because the immunoSEQ output held only junctional sequences and lacked quality scores, the filtering could not match the filtering applied to full-length reads. To assign V/J genes and CDR3, sequences were annotated using PyIR, a Python wrapper for IgBLAST v1.9, with IMGT germline references. Any read was removed if the V/J assignment was weak (E-value above 1e-6), the CDR3 was missing, or the read contained stop codons, out-of-frame junctions, or ambiguous translated residues. V3J clonotypes were defined by identical inferred V gene, J gene, and CDR3 amino acid sequence. To compute the percentage overlap between repertoires, the number of shared unique clonotypes was divided by the size of the smaller repertoire. RTK rarefaction, the Chao1 estimator, and Recon v2.1 estimates of unobserved clonotypes were used to assess repertoire richness. Generation probabilities were computed with OLGA for all TCRbeta clonotypes obtained by the gDNA method from a handful of donors. What TCRdb holds here is the immuneACCESS table cut down to in-frame rearrangements. Part of the clones is not present; checked against another copy, under half of the missing clones reflect an unresolved V gene, and the others are unexplained. That table gives V, J and clone size, and the DNA gave D and trimming. This sample has about 610,000 clones in its table, and 95% to 98% of those were observed once. The top ten clones comprise 0.045% to 0.07% of the sample.

Measured from the cysteine to the phenylalanine, the CDR3 is 15 residues long. Solely the CDR3 DNA is kept, with 45 bases framed from the first base. According to the germline V gene, CDR1 reads SGHRS and CDR2 reads YFSETQ. V drops 4 bases and J drops 0 bases, leaving 13 bases in between. The donors were healthy, HIV-negative adults with no recently reported acute infections or vaccinations. Every donor was a Caucasian adult residing in Nashville, Tennessee, USA. CD4+ T cells were enriched by magnetic negative selection; naive cells were then positively selected on CD45RA, and the negative fraction formed the memory subset. Blood was obtained by leukapheresis, after which PBMCs were separated by Ficoll-Histopaque density gradient centrifugation and cryopreserved in liquid nitrogen vapor phase. Analytical flow cytometry was used to check the purity and quantity of every magnetically sorted T cell population. Genomic DNA was isolated from each sorted fraction and quantified by UV absorbance on a Nanodrop 2000c.

These data come from a study of shared clonotypes between healthy human individuals (TCRdb year 2020). Regarding the research as a whole: Three men and a couple of women, aged 18 to 49 years, made up the cohort. To estimate repertoire size and how much clonotype sharing occurs between individuals, the study deeply sequenced the blood TCR repertoires of about 5 healthy adults. To increase sequencing depth and limit assay-specific biases, different laboratories used diverse techniques to prepare libraries and sequence TCR repertoires. Per donor, leukapheresis produced somewhere between about 0.9 and 9.5 billion PBMCs. Per donor, three plates each were used for CD4 naive and CD4 memory, two for CD8 naive, and one for CD8 memory. Overall study results and their limits: Even with the large sequencing depth, rarefaction of the sorted-subset datasets indicated that sequencing was incomplete. Pairwise subsampling led to the expectation that sequencing depth would affect the degree of clonotype sharing among donors. Higher generation probabilities were observed for clonotypes shared by all four sorted-subset donors than for non-shared clonotypes. Larger estimated clonotype richness was generally found for naive subsets than for memory subsets. Sampling was limited to blood, and TCR repertoires in tissue likely differ from TCR repertoires in blood. Approximately 5% of naive CD4, 3.5% of naive CD8, about 2.1% of memory CD4, and approximately 0.4% of memory CD8 clonotypes were shared across several donors. The genetic and exposure-history diversity represented was limited by the small number of donors.

In this chain, TRBV5-1 is recombined with TRBJ1-1; the D gene is not confidently resolved. The source of this sequence is a woman aged 25 to 45 in good health. Material: naive CD4+ T cells sorted from blood. The cell subset or site tag for this specimen amounts to: CD45RA+ positively selected. Here is the DNA: TGCGCCAGCAGCCTGGGTGGATTGGTGAACACTGAAGCTTTCTTT. This codes for CASSLGGLVNTEAFF.